Listed below are T cell receptor beta chains from one sample, sequenced in a study of PD-L1 blockade in urothelial cancer. Using immunoSEQ multiplex PCR, the repertoire was profiled, and TCRdb retains in-frame clones only, with some absent. The sample yields roughly 56,000 clones, about 86% seen once. The sequences come from PBMCs, collected around atezolizumab (anti-PD-L1) treatment. The receptors originated from a man between 60 and 75 years old with urothelial cancer. The CDR3 runs from the conserved cysteine through the conserved F or W. The D gene is left open where the match is weak. Expanded clones get a size class; other rows say once, few or many, or leave the size out.

TGCGCCAGCAGCTTTAGCGGGAGGCAAGAGACCCAGTACTTC,CASSFSGRQETQYF,TRBV5-1,-,TRBD2,TRBJ2-5
TGTGCCATCAGTGGCCCCGGGACTAGCGGGACAGGTGAGCAGTTCTTC,CAISGPGTSGTGEQFF,TRBV10-3,once,TRBD2,TRBJ2-1
TGTGCCAGCAGCTTGCTACAGACAGGGGGCGAGCCCCAGCATTTT,CASSLLQTGGEPQHF,TRBV5-5,-,TRBD1,TRBJ1-5
TGTGCCAGCAACAGGGGTTCTGAGACCCAGTACTTC,CASNRGSETQYF,TRBV2,-,TRBD1,TRBJ2-5
TGTGCCAGCCCCCCCAACCCGGGGTCCGAGCAGTACTTC,CASPPNPGSEQYF,TRBV6-1,-,-,TRBJ2-7
TGTGCCAGTACCACGACAGGGTTCGTCACTGAAGCTTTCTTT,CASTTTGFVTEAFF,TRBV19,-,TRBD1,TRBJ1-1
TGTGCCAGTACGAAAGGGGCAGCTTACAATGAGCAGTTCTTC,CASTKGAAYNEQFF,TRBV11-2,-,-,TRBJ2-1
TGCGCCAGCAGCGAGACAGGGACCAATGGAGAAAAACTGTTTTTT,CASSETGTNGEKLFF,TRBV5-1,-,TRBD1,TRBJ1-4
TGTGCCAGCAGTTTGAACATATCACCCCTCCACTTT,CASSLNISPLHF,TRBV25-1,-,-,TRBJ1-6
TGTGCCAGTAGACCCCCTAGCGGGAGATCGGAGACCCAGTACTTC,CASRPPSGRSETQYF,TRBV19,-,TRBD2,TRBJ2-5
TGTGCCAGCAGCGTTGACCTGACACGGAACACTGAAGCTTTCTTT,CASSVDLTRNTEAFF,TRBV9,-,-,TRBJ1-1
TGTGCCAGCAGGCGACTTGAAGCTTTCTTT,CASRRLEAFF,TRBV6-1,-,-,TRBJ1-1
TGTGCCAGCAGTTATGACTGGACAGGAAAGAACACTGAAGCTTTCTTT,CASSYDWTGKNTEAFF,TRBV6-5,-,TRBD1,TRBJ1-1
TGTGCCAGTAGTATACTAACAGGGAGCAATCAGCCCCAGCATTTT,CASSILTGSNQPQHF,TRBV19,-,-,TRBJ1-5
TGTGCCAGTAGTGGATGGGCACAGTCGAACACTGAAGCTTTCTTT,CASSGWAQSNTEAFF,TRBV19,-,-,TRBJ1-1
TGTGCCATCAGTGAAACAGGGGATGGCTACACCTTC,CAISETGDGYTF,TRBV10-3,few,TRBD1,TRBJ1-2
TGTGCCAGCAGCCCCCGGGACAGGGAGGACGGGGAGCTGTTTTTT,CASSPRDREDGELFF,TRBV11-3,-,TRBD1,TRBJ2-2
TGTGCCAGCAGTTACTCTTGGGGCATGAACACTGAAGCTTTCTTT,CASSYSWGMNTEAFF,TRBV6-5,-,-,TRBJ1-1
TGTGCCTGGAGTCGGAGGGGAGCTTCCGCCTATGGCTACACCTTC,CAWSRRGASAYGYTF,TRBV30,-,-,TRBJ1-2
TGCGCCAGCAGCCAAGATCCCAATTCGGCTGGCGGGAGGGCCTCAAATGAGCAGTTCTTC,CASSQDPNSAGGRASNEQFF,TRBV4-1,-,TRBD2,TRBJ2-1
TGTGCCAGCAGCTTACCCGGGGTCAAGAACACCGGGGAGCTGTTTTTT,CASSLPGVKNTGELFF,TRBV7-2,once,-,TRBJ2-2
TGTGCCAGCAGCTTAGAGGGGGACTCCTACAATGAGCAGTTCTTC,CASSLEGDSYNEQFF,TRBV7-3,-,-,TRBJ2-1
TGTGCCAGCAGTTACGAGGGGAGGGAGACCCAGTACTTC,CASSYEGRETQYF,TRBV6-5,-,-,TRBJ2-5
TGTGCCAGCAGTTACTCGGGACAGGGAAGGTACAATGAGCAGTTCTTC,CASSYSGQGRYNEQFF,TRBV6-5,-,TRBD1,TRBJ2-1
TGTGCCAGCAGTTCACTGGGGGGTTATGATTCACCCCTCCACTTT,CASSSLGGYDSPLHF,TRBV27,-,-,TRBJ1-6
TGTGCCTCTACCATTCAAAGGGGCGTACTCCAAGAGACCCAGTACTTC,CASTIQRGVLQETQYF,TRBV2,-,-,TRBJ2-5
TGTGCCAGCAGTATGGACATGAGCTCCTACGAGCAGTACTTC,CASSMDMSSYEQYF,TRBV6-6,-,-,TRBJ2-7
TGTGCCAGTCCCCGGAGGCGACTAGCGGTAGTAAATGAGCAGTTCTTC,CASPRRRLAVVNEQFF,TRBV2,-,TRBD2,TRBJ2-1
TGTGCCAGCAGTGATGGTCGGTCTGGAAACACCATATATTTT,CASSDGRSGNTIYF,TRBV2,-,-,TRBJ1-3
TGTGCCAGCACCACCATGGGACAGCCCTCCTACGAGCAGTACTTC,CASTTMGQPSYEQYF,TRBV5-5,few,TRBD1,TRBJ2-7
TGCGCCAGCAGGGTAGCGGGAGAGTCCTACAATGAGCAGTTCTTC,CASRVAGESYNEQFF,TRBV5-1,-,TRBD2,TRBJ2-1
TGTGCCAGCAGTGAGGGACTAGCAGTAACCTACAATGAGCAGTTCTTC,CASSEGLAVTYNEQFF,TRBV2,-,TRBD2,TRBJ2-1
TGCGCCAGCAGTTATGGACAGGGGGGAAACACCATATATTTT,CASSYGQGGNTIYF,TRBV5-1,-,TRBD1,TRBJ1-3
TGTGCCAGCAGCCTCTGGGCAGGGGGATCAGATACGCAGTATTTT,CASSLWAGGSDTQYF,TRBV11-2,-,TRBD1,TRBJ2-3
TGTGCCAGTAGTCCCGGGACACAGGGTCGGAATCAGCCCCAGCATTTT,CASSPGTQGRNQPQHF,TRBV19,-,-,TRBJ1-5
TGTGCCAGTAGTATCCAGGGCATCTCCTACAATGAGCAGTTCTTC,CASSIQGISYNEQFF,TRBV19,-,-,TRBJ2-1
TGTGCCAGCAGCTTGGGGACAGGGGTTCGTACCACTGAAGCTTTCTTT,CASSLGTGVRTTEAFF,TRBV5-8,-,TRBD1,TRBJ1-1
TGTGCCAGCAGCTTGATGGTTTTTGTACAGGGAAGAGATGGCTACACCTTC,CASSLMVFVQGRDGYTF,TRBV5-5,-,-,TRBJ1-2
TGCGCCAGCAGTGTAAAACAGGGGGCTGGTGGGAGTAGTGGCTACACCTTC,CASSVKQGAGGSSGYTF,TRBV10-2,once,TRBD1,TRBJ1-2
TGTGCCAGCAGCTTTTCTAGCGGGAGCCCCTACGAGCAGTACTTC,CASSFSSGSPYEQYF,TRBV7-2,once,TRBD2,TRBJ2-7
TGTGCCATCAGTGAACAGAACTATGGCTACACCTTC,CAISEQNYGYTF,TRBV10-3,-,-,TRBJ1-2
TGTGCCAGCAGCCCCAGCGGCATTTTGTACTACAATGAGCAGTTCTTC,CASSPSGILYYNEQFF,TRBV6-6,-,-,TRBJ2-1
TGTGCCAGCTCACCGATCTATATGACAGCCTCCGCGGACTATGGCTACACCTTC,CASSPIYMTASADYGYTF,TRBV18,-,-,TRBJ1-2
TGTGCCAGCAGCTCGAAGGGACAGCCCCTAGGCGAGCAGTACTTC,CASSSKGQPLGEQYF,TRBV9,-,TRBD1,TRBJ2-7
TGTGCCAGCAGCCAAGGGACTGCTACAAACTACGAGCAGTACTTC,CASSQGTATNYEQYF,TRBV4-2,-,-,TRBJ2-7
TGTGCCAGCAGCGTACAACCTAACACAGATACGCAGTATTTT,CASSVQPNTDTQYF,TRBV9,-,-,TRBJ2-3
TGTGCCAGTAGGGACAGAGCTAACTATGGCTACACCTTC,CASRDRANYGYTF,TRBV19,-,-,TRBJ1-2
TGTGCCAGCAGCTTTTTGGAGCGGGGGGGACGGAATGAGCAGTTCTTC,CASSFLERGGRNEQFF,TRBV5-5,-,TRBD2,TRBJ2-1
TGTGCCAGTTGCAGGGTTCCGAACACCGGGGAGCTGTTTTTT,CASCRVPNTGELFF,TRBV19,-,-,TRBJ2-2
TGCGCCAGCAGCTTGGTTCTAGCGGGAGCGTCCGGGGAGCTGTTTTTT,CASSLVLAGASGELFF,TRBV5-1,-,TRBD2,TRBJ2-2
TGTGCCAGTAGTCTTCCGGGACATCCTCAAGAGACCCAGTACTTC,CASSLPGHPQETQYF,TRBV19,few,-,TRBJ2-5
TGCAGTGCTAAAAAGGGAGTGACCCAGTACTTC,CSAKKGVTQYF,TRBV20-1,-,-,TRBJ2-5
TGTGCCAGCAGCTATCCAGGCGGGACCAAAAACATTCAGTACTTC,CASSYPGGTKNIQYF,TRBV5-8,-,-,TRBJ2-4